The present entry profiles one TCR beta chain with its context. Its specificity is not known. This entry comes from a study of post-analysis software for immune sequencing data. Unmatched junction bases numbered 5, after V lost 3 bases and J lost 4 bases. The CDR3 is 15 residues long. CDR1 and CDR2 from the germline V gene are SGHRS and YFSETQ. cDNA libraries for TCR beta contained unique molecular identifiers. T cells numbering about 0.95 to 10 million gave rise to 450,000 to 550,000 cDNA molecules. Each CDR3 protein is one row after TCRdb ran MiXCR on the PCR reads. The sample shows about 460,000 distinct CDR3 sequences, roughly 45% of them seen only once. Study-level findings and limits: Samples sharing a preparation batch grouped tightly together when assessed by F measure. Higher frequency in patients than in controls was seen for about 5 TRBV segments, with TRBV5-6, TRBV5-1 and TRBV20-1 among them.

The chain recombines TRBV5-1 with TRBJ2-1, with TRBD2 matching 9 bases. The sequence derives from a girl aged 10 to 17 with multiple sclerosis. Source material: blood. The CDR3 sequence is CASSSGRGGYNEQFF. CDR3 nucleotides: TGCGCCAGCAGCTCCGGGCGGGGGGGATACAATGAGCAGTTCTTC.